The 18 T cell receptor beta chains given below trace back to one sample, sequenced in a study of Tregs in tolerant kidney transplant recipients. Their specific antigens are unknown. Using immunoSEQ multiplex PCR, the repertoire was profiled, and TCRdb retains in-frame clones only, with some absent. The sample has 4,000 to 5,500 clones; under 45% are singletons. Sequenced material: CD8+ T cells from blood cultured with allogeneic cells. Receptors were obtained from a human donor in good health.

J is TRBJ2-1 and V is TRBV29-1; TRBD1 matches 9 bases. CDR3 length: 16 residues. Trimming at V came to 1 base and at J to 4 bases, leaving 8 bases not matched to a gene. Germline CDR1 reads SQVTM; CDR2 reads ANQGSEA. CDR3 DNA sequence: TGCAGCGTTGAAGGGAAACAGGGGGCCTTATACAATGAGCAGTTCTTC. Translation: CSVEGKQGALYNEQFF.

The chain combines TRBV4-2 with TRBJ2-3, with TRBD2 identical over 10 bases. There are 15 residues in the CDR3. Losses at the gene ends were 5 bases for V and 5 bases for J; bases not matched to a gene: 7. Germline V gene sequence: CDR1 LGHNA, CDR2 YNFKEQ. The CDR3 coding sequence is TGTGCCAGCAGCTTTAGCGGGGGGCCGTTAGATACGCAGTATTTT. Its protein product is CASSFSGGPLDTQYF.

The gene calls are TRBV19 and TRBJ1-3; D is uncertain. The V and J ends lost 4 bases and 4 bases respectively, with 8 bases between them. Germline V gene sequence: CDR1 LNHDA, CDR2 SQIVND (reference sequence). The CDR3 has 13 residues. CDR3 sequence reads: CASSTTRGNTIYF. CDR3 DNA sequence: TGTGCCAGTAGTACGACGAGAGGAAACACCATATATTTT.

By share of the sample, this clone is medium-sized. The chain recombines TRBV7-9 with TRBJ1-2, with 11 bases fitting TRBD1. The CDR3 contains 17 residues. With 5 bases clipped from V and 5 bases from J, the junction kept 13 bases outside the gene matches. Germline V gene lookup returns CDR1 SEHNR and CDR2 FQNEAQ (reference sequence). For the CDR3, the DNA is TGTGCCAGCAGCGACCGGGACAGGGGGATTCTGGAGTATGGCTACACCTTC. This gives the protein CASSDRDRGILEYGYTF.

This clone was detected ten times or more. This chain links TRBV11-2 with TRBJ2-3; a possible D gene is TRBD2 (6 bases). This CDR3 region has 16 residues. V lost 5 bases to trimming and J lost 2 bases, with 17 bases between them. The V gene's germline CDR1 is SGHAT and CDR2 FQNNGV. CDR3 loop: CASSPGGTFSTDTQYF. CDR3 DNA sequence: TGTGCCAGCAGCCCAGGCGGGACTTTCTCCACAGATACGCAGTATTTT.

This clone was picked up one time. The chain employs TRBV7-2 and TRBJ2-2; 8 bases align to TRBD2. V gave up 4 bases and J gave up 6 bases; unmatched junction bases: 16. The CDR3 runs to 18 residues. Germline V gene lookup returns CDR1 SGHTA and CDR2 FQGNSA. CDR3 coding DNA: TGTGCCAGCAGCTGGGTAGCGGGAACCAGTAGTCACGCCGGGGAGCTGTTTTTT. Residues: CASSWVAGTSSHAGELFF.

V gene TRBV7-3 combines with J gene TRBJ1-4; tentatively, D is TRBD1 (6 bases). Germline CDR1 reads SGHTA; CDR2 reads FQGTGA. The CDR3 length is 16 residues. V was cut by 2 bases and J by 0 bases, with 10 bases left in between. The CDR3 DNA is TGTGCCAGCAGCTTATTTGAGGGGGCAACTAATGAAAAACTGTTTTTT. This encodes CASSLFEGATNEKLFF.

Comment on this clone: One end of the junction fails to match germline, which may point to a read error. CDR3 DNA sequence: TGTGCCATCAATCCAATCGGGTCCCCGCACCGGGGAGCTGTTTTT. This sequence encodes CAINPIGSPHRGAVF. V is TRBV10-3 and J is TRBJ2-2, with D perhaps TRBD2 (5 bases). Germline CDR1 and CDR2: ENHRY and SYGVKD. This CDR3 contains 15 residues.

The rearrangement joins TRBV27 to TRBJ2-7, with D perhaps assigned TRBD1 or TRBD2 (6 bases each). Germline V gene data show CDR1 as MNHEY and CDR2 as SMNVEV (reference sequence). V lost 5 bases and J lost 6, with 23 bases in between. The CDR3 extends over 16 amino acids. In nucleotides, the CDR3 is TGTGCCAGCAGTCTCACCGCGGGATCCCCGGGGGCCGAGCAGTACTTC. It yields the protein CASSLTAGSPGAEQYF.

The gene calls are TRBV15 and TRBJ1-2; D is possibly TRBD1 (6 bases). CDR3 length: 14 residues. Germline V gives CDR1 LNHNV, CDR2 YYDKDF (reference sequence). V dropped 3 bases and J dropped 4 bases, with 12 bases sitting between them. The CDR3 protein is CATSRTVGGYGYTF. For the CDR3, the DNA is TGTGCCACCAGCAGGACCGTAGGGGGCTATGGCTACACCTTC.

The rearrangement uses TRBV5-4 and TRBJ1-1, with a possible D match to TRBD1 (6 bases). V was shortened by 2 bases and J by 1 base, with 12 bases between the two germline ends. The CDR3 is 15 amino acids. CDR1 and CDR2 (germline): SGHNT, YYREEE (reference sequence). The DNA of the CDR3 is TGTGCCAGCAGCTTCCCGGGACAATCGAACACTGAAGCTTTCTTT. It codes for CASSFPGQSNTEAFF.

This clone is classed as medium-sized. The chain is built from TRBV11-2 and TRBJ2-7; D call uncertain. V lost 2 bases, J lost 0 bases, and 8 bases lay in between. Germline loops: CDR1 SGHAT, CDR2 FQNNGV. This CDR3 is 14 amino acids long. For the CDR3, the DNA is TGTGCCAGCAGCTTACCGACACTCTCCTACGAGCAGTACTTC. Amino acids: CASSLPTLSYEQYF.

CDR3 nucleotides: TGTGCCAGCAGCTTAGGAGGGGGCATGGGTTACGAGCAGTACTTC. Protein: CASSLGGGMGYEQYF. The J gene is TRBJ2-7, the V gene TRBV7-9, with 7 bases that match TRBD1. There are 15 residues in the CDR3. V lost 1 base and J lost 4; bases outside the gene matches: 7. The germline V gene encodes CDR1 SEHNR and CDR2 FQNEAQ (reference sequence).

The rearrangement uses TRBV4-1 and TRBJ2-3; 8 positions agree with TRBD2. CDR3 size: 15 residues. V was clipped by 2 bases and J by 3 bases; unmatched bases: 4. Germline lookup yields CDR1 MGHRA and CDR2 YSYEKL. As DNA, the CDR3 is TGCGCCAGCAGCCAACTTGGGACTAGGACAGATACGCAGTATTTT. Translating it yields CASSQLGTRTDTQYF.

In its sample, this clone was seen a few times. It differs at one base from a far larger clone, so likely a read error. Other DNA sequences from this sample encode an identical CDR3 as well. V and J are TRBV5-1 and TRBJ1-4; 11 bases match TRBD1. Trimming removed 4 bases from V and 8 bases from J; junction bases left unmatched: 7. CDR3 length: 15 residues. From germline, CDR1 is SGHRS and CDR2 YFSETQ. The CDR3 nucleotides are TGCGCCAGCAGCCTACCGGGACAGGGGGACGAAAAACTGTTTTTT. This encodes CASSLPGQGDEKLFF.

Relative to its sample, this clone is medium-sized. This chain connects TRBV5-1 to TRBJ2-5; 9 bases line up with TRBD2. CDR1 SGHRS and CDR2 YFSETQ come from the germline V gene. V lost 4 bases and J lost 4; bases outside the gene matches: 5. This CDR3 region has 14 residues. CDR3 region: CASSPRAGGETQYF. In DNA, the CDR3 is TGCGCCAGCAGCCCCCGAGCGGGGGGAGAGACCCAGTACTTC. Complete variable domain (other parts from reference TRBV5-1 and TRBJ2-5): KAGVTQTPRYLIKTRGQQVTLSCSPISGHRSVSWYQQTPGQGLQFLFEYFSETQRNKGNFPGRFSGRQFSNSRSEMNVSTLELGDSALYLCASSPRAGGETQYFGPGTRLLVL.

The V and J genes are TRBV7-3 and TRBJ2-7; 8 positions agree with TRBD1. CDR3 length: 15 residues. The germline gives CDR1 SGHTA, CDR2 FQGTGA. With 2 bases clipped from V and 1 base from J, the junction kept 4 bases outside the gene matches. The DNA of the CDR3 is TGTGCCAGCAGCTTAGACAGGGGCCGGTCCTACGAGCAGTACTTC. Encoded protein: CASSLDRGRSYEQYF.

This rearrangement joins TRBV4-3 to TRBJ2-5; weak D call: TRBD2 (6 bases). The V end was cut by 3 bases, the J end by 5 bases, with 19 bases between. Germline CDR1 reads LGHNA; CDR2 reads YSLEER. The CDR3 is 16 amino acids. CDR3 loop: CASSQEGGLLSETQYF. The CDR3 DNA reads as TGCGCCAGCAGCCAGGAGGGCGGGCTCCTCTCGGAGACCCAGTACTTC.